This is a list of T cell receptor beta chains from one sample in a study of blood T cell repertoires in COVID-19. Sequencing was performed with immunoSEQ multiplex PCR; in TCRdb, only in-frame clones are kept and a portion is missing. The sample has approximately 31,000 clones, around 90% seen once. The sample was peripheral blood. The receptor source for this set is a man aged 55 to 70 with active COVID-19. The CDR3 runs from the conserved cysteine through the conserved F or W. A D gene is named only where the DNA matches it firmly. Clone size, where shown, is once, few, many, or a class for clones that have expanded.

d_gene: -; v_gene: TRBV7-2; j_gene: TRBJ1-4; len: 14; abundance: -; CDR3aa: CASSSTSTNEKLFF
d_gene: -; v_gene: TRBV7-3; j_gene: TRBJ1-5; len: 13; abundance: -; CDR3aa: CASSPGEGQPQHF
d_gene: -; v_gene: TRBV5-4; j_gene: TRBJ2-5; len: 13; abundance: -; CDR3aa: CASSLGGRETQYF
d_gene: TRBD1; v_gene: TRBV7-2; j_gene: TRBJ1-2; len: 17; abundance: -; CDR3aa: CASSLSGQGAQNYGYTF
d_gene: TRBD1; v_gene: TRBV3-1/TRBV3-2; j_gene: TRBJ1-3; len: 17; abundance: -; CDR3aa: CASSQPRGQGAGNTIYF
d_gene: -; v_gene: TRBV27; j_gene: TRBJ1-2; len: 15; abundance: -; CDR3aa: CASRPTLLANYGYTF
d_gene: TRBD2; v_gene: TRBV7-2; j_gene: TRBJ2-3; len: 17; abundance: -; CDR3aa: CASSLSAGGPVTDTQYF
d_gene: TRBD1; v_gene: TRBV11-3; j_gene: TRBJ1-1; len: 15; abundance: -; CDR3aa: CASSPGTGVNTEAFF
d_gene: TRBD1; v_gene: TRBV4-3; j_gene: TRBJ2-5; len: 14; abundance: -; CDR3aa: CASSQRGHQETQYF
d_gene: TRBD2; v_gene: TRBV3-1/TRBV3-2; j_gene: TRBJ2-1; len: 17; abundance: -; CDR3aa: CASSHPRGGGAINEQFF
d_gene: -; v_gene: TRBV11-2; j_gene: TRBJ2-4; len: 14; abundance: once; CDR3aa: CASSSRLAKNIQYF
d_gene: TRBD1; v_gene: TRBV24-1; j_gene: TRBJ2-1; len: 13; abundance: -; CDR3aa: CATSPTGNNEQFF
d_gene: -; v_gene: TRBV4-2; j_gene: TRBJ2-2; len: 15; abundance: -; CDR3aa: CASSREQGFPGELFF
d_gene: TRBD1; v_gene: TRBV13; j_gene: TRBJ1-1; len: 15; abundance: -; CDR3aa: CASRGRDRADTEAFF
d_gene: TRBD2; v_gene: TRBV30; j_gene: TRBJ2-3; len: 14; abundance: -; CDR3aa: CAWSVGGGTDTQYF
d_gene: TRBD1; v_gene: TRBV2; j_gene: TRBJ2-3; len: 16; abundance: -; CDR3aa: CATTRGGTGPGDTQYF
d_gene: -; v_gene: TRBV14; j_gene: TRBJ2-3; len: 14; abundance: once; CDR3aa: CASSQGPRTDTQYF
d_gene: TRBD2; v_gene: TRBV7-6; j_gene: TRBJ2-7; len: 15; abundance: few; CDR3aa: CASRPREGSSYEQYF
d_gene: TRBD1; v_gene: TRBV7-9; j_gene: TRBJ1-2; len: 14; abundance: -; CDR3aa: CASSSQGALYGYTF
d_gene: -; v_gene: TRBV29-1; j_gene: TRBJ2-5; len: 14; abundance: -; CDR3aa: CSVRRGSAWETQYF
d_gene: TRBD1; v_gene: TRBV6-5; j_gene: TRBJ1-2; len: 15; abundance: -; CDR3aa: CASSRLRTGTYGYTF
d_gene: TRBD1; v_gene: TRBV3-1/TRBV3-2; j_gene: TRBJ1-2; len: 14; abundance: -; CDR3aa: CASSRDRGLDGYTF
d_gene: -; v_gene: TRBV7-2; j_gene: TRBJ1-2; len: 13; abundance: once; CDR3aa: CASSLVQDNGYTF
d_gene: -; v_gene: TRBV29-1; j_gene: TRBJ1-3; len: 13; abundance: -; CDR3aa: CSVNTGSGNTIYF
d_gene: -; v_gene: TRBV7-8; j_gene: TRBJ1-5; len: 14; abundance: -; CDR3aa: CASSFRRGFQPQHF
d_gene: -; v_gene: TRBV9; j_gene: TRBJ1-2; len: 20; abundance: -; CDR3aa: CASSVPAEGGTRPYNYGYTF
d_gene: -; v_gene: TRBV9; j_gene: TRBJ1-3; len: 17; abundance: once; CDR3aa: CASSLTKTGFSGNTIYF
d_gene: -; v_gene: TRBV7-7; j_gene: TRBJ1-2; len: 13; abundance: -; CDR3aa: CASRGTGTRGYTF
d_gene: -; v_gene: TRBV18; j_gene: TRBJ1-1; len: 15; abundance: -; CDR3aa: CASSLSGHFASEAFF
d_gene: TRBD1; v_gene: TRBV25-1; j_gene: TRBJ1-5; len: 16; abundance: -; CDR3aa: CASSERGTGSNQPQHF
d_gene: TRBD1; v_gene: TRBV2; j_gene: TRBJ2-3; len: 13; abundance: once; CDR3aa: CASRDRATDTQYF
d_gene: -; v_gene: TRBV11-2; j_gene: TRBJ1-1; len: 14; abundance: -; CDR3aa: CASTLRGMNTEAFF
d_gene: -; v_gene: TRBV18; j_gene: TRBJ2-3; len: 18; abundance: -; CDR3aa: CASSPRGSQKQGTDTQYF
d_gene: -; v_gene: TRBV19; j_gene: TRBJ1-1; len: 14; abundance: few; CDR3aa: CASSISQGGTEAFF
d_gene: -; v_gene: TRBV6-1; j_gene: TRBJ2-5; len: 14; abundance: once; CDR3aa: CASSETGRGETQYF
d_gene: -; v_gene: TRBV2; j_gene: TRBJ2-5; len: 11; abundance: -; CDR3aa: CASSTGATQYF
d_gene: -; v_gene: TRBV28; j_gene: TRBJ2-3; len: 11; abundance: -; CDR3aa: CASSFGHTQYF
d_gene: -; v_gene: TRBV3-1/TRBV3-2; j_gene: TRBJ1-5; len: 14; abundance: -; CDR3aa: CASSQDGGVQPQHF
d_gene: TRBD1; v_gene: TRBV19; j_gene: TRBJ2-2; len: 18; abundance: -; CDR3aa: CASSIERSAQGATGELFF
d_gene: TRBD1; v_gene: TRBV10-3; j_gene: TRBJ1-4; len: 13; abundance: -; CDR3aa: CASHRDSNEKLFF
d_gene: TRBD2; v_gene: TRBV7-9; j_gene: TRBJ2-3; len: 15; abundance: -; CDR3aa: CASSLAGGAVNTQYF
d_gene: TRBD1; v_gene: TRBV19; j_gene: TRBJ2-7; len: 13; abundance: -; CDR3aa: CASSRQGAYEQYF
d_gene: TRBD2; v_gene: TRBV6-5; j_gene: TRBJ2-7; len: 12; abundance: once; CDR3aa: CASSYWGGEQYF
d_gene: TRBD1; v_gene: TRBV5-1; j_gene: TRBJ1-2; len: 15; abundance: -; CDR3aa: CASSLVGDRVPGYTF
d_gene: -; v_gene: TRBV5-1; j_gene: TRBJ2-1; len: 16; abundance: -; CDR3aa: CASSLVGPSSYNEQFF
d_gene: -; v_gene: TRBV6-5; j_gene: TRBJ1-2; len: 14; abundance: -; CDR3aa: CASTIGGGSYGYTF
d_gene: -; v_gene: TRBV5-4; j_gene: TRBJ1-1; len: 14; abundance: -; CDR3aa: CASSLDRGAREAFF
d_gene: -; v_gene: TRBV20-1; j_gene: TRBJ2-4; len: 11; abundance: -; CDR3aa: CSAKAGNLQYF
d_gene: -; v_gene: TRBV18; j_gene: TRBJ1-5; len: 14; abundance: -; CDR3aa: CASSPPQGNQPQHF
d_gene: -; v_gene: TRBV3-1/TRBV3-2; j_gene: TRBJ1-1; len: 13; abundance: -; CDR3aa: CASSSDRWTEAFF
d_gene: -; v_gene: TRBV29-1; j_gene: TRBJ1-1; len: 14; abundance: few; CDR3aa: CSVEGGRGVTEAFF
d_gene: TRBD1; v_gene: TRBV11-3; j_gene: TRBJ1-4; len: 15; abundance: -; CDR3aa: CASTPQGQTNEKLFF
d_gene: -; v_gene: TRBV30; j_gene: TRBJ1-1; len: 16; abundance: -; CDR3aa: CAWSGLGLNQGTEAFF